This paragraph reports one TCR beta chain. The clone's antigen remains unknown. Per-nucleotide qualities are absent, and no much larger clonotype sits a single base away. This record comes from a study of blood T cell repertoires in COVID-19 (dated by TCRdb to 2018 to 2021). The study in broad terms: Collaborator samples came from the United States, Italy and Spain and covered acute and convalescent phases of COVID-19. The prospective study material was composed of cDNA or gDNA derived from T cells, B-cell-depleted T cells, or PBMCs. The dataset comprised deeply sampled blood TCRbeta repertoires from subjects exposed to, actively infected with, or recovered from COVID-19. The repertoires were made available in a free public database intended to serve as a resource for research on the immune response to SARS-CoV-2. Samples came from the ongoing ImmuneRACE study (first 160 participants) plus 1,254 subjects from 6 global collaborators. Sample metadata almost always included a de-identified subject ID, COVID-19 status, age in years and sex. Where HLA class I and class II types were available, the types were taken from metadata supplied by the sample provider, not from assay-based typing. Broad study findings and their caveats: The amount of clinical and demographic metadata varied by source and participant and was provided uncurated.

TCRbeta CDR3 regions were amplified from genomic DNA using the immunoSEQ Assay, a bias-controlled multiplex PCR. The paper's processing steps were these. The number of nucleated cells in each sample was estimated from the amplification of reference gene primers within the assay. To quantify the absolute abundance of each unique TCRbeta CDR3 rearrangement, sequence reads were collapsed and filtered. Productive Simpson clonality was computed per sample as the square root of Simpson's diversity index over productive rearrangements. The immuneACCESS repertoire file appears here via TCRdb, limited to in-frame rearrangements. These files lack a portion of the clones; in checked studies, under half of the deficit traces to unresolved V genes, and the cause of the others is not known. V and J calls and clone size are those listed in that table; D and trimming were worked out from the DNA. Counted in this sample were some 460,000 clones; around 88% of them appeared once. Around 4.5% of the sample is in the top ten clones.

Taken from the germline V gene, the CDR1 and CDR2 loops are MNHEY and SVGAGI. The CDR3, from cysteine to phenylalanine, totals 15 residues. Only the CDR3 part of the read is kept: 45 bases, read in frame from the first base. The V and J ends are trimmed by 2 bases and 2 bases, leaving 10 bases between them. Whole blood was collected in K2EDTA tubes by collaborating institutions according to the institutions' own protocols. For TCRbeta analysis, collaborators shipped samples in one of three forms: frozen whole blood, isolated PBMCs, or DNA extracted from either of those sample types. This receptor was obtained from a woman aged 30 to 39 with acute or convalescent COVID-19. The sample taken for sequencing was peripheral blood. The V and J segments used are TRBV6-5 and TRBJ1-5, with TRBD1 tentatively as D gene (6 bases match). This receptor carries the CDR3 CASSYRAGGNQPQHF. The nucleotides are TGTGCCAGCAGTTACCGCGCAGGGGGCAATCAGCCCCAGCATTTT.